What follows is one T cell receptor beta chain and its context. Per germline, CDR1 SGHDN and CDR2 FVKESK. The CDR3 length is 15 residues. V dropped 1 base and J dropped 0 bases, with 8 bases sitting between them. cDNA came from roughly 0.53 to 1 ug RNA primed by random hexamers. With immunoSEQ multiplex PCR, TCR beta CDR3 was amplified across 54 Vbeta and 13 Jbeta. MiXCR, run by TCRdb on the immunoSEQ multiplex PCR reads, gives a single entry per CDR3 protein. The profile shows about 130,000 distinct CDR3 sequences, 95% of them singletons. The record originates from a study of CD8 T cells in Susac syndrome. From blood CD8+ and CD4+ T cells, the TCR beta chain was sequenced.

J is TRBJ2-3 and V is TRBV14; no firm D call. This clonotype was sampled from a human donor with Susac syndrome. Sequenced sample: CD8+ T cells from PBMCs. The CDR3 sequence: CASSQGRSSTDTQYF. The CDR3 DNA sequence: TGTGCCAGCAGCCAAGGAAGGAGTAGCACAGATACGCAGTATTTT.